A single T cell receptor beta chain is shown here with its context. The study drew participants aged about 18 to 95 years from approximately 23 US areas. The sample is drawn from a study of blood T cell repertoires in COVID-19. The CDR3 consists of 14 residues. Per the germline V gene, CDR1 is KGHSH and CDR2 is LQKENI. Trimming removed 0 bases from V and 3 bases from J, with 8 bases in between. Sequencing used immunoSEQ multiplex PCR; TCRdb keeps in-frame clones, though not all of them. The table has about 300,000 clones, 86% seen once. The V gene is TRBV18, the J gene TRBJ2-5; weak D call: TRBD2 (5 bases). The receptor comes from a woman aged 18-29 years who had recovered from COVID-19. The sequencing input was PBMCs or T cells enriched from blood (not recorded which). The CDR3 region has the DNA TGTGCCAGCTCACCACCAATCGGGGAAGAGACCCAGTACTTC. Amino acids: CASSPPIGEETQYF.